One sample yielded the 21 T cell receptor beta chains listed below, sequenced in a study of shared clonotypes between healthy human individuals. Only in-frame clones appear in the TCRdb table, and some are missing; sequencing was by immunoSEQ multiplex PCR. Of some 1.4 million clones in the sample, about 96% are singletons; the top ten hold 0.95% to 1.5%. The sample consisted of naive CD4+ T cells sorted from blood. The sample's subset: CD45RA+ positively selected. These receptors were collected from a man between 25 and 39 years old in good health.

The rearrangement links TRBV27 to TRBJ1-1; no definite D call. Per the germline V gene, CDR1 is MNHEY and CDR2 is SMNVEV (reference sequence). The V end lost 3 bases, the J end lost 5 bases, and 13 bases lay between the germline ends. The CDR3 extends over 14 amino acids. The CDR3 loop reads CASSFLAGETEAFF. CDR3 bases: TGTGCCAGCAGTTTCTTGGCCGGGGAGACTGAAGCTTTCTTT.

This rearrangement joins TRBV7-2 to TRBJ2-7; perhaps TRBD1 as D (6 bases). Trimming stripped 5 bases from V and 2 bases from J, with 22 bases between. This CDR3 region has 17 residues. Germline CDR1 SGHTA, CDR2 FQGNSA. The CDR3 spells CASSPPQGRTFTYEQYF. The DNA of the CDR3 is TGTGCCAGCAGCCCCCCACAGGGAAGAACCTTTACCTACGAGCAGTACTTC.

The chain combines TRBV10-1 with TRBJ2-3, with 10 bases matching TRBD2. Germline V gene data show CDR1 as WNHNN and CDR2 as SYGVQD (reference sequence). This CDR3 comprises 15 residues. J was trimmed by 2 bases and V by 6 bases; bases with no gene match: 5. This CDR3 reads CASSQLAGSTDTQYF. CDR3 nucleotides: TGCGCCAGCAGCCAACTAGCGGGATCCACAGATACGCAGTATTTT.

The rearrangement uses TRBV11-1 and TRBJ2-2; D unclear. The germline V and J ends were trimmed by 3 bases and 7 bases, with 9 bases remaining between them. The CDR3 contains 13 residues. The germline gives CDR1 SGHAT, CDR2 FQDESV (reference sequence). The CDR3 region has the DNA TGTGCCAGCAGCTTCGCAGCTATCGGGGAGCTGTTTTTT. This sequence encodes CASSFAAIGELFF.

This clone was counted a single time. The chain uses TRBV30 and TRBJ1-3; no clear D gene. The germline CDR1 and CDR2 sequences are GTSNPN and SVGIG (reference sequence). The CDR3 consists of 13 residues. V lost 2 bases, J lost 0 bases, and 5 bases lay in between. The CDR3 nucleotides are TGTGCCTGGAGTAAGGACTCTGGAAACACCATATATTTT. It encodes CAWSKDSGNTIYF.

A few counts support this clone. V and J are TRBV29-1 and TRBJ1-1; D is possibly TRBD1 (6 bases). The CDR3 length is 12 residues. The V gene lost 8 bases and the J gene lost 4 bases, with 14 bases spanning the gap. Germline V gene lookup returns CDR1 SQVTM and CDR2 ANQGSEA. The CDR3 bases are TGCAGCTCGACCGGAGGGGGCACTGAAGCTTTCTTT. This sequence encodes CSSTGGGTEAFF.

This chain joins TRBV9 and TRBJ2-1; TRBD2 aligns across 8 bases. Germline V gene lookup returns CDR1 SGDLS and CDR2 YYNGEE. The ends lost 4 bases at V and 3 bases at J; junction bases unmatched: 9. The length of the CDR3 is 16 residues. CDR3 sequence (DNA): TGTGCCAGCAGCCGATTAGCGGGATTTGGCTACAATGAGCAGTTCTTC. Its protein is CASSRLAGFGYNEQFF.

In DNA form, the CDR3 reads TGTGCCAGCAGCAATGATCAGGGATCCCAGCATTTT. It codes for CASSNDQGSQHF. The V and J genes are TRBV28 and TRBJ1-5, with a possible D match to TRBD1 (5 bases). Trimming removed 6 bases from V and 11 bases from J, with 14 bases in between. CDR3 length: 12 amino acids. Germline V lookup: CDR1 MDHEN, CDR2 SYDVKM. Drawing the rest from reference TRBV28 and TRBJ1-5, the complete variable domain is DVKVTQSSRYLVKRTGEKVFLECVQDMDHENMFWYRQDPGLGLRLIYFSYDVKMKEKGDIPEGYSVSREKKERFSLILESASTNQTSMYLCASSNDQGSQHFGDGTRLSIL.

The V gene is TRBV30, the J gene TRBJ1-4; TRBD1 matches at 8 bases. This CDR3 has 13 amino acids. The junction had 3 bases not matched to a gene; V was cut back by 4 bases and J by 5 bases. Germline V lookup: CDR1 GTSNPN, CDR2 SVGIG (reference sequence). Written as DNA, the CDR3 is TGTGCCTGGAAGGACAGGGTAAATGAAAAACTGTTTTTT. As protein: CAWKDRVNEKLFF. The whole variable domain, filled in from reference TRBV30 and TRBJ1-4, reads SQTIHQWPATLVQPVGSPLSLECTVEGTSNPNLYWYRQAAGRGLQLLFYSVGIGQISSEVPQNLSASRPQDRQFILSSKKLLLSDSGFYLCAWKDRVNEKLFFGSGTQLSVL.

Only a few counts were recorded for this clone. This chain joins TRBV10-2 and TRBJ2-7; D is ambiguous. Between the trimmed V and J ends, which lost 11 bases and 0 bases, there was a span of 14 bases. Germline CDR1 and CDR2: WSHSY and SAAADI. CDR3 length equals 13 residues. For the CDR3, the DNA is TGCGCCGCTGGTCGTTCGAGCTCCTACGAGCAGTACTTC. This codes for CAAGRSSSYEQYF.

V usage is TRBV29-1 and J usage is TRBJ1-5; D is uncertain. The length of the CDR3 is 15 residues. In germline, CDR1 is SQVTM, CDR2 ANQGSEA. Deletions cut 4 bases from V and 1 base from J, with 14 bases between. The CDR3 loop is CSVVMGGGSNQPQHF. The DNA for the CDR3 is TGCAGCGTTGTGATGGGAGGAGGCAGCAATCAGCCCCAGCATTTT. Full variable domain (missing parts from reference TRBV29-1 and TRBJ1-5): SAVISQKPSRDICQRGTSLTIQCQVDSQVTMMFWYRQQPGQSLTLIATANQGSEATYESGFVIDKFPISRPNLTFSTLTVSNMSPEDSSIYLCSVVMGGGSNQPQHFGDGTRLSIL.

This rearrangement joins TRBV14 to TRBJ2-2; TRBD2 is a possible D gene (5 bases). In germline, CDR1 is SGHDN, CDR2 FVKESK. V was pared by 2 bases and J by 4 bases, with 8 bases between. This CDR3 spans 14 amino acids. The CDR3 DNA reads TGTGCCAGCAGCCAAATCGGGGTCACCGGGGAGCTGTTTTTT. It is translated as CASSQIGVTGELFF.

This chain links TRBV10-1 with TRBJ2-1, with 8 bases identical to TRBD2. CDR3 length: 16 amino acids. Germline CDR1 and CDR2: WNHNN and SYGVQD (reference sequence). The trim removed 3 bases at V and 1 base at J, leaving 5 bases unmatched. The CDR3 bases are TGCGCCAGCAGTGATACAGCGGGGGCTTCCTACAATGAGCAGTTCTTC. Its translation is CASSDTAGASYNEQFF.

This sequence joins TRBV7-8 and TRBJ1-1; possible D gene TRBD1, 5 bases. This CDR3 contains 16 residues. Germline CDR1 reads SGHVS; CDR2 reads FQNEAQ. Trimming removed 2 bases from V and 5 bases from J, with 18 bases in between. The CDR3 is CASSLSVRRVETEAFF. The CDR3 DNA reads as TGTGCCAGCAGCTTAAGTGTTCGCAGGGTGGAGACTGAAGCTTTCTTT.

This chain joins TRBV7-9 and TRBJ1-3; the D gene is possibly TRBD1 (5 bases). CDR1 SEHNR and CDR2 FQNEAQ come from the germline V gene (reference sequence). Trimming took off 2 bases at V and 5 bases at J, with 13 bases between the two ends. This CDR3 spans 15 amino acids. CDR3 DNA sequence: TGTGCCAGCAGCTTAACCCAGGGAGTTCGAAACACCATATATTTT. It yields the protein CASSLTQGVRNTIYF.

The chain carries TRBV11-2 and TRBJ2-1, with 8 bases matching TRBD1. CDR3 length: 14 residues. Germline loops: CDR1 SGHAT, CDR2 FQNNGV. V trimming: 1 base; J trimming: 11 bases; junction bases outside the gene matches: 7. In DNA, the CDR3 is TGTGCCAGCAGCTTAGTACCAGGGACAGGTCAGCAGTTCTTC. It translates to CASSLVPGTGQQFF.

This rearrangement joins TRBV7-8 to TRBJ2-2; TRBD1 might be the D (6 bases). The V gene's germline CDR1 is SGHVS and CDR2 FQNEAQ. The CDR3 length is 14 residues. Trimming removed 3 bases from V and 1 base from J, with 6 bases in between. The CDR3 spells CASSLTGNTGELFF. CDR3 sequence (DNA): TGTGCCAGCAGCTTGACAGGGAACACCGGGGAGCTGTTTTTT.

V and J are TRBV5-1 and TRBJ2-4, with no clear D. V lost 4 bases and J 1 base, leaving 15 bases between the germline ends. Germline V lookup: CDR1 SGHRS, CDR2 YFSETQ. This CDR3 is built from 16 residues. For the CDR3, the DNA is TGCGCCAGCAGCGGAAGGGATTGGCGGGCCAAAAACATTCAGTACTTC. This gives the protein CASSGRDWRAKNIQYF.

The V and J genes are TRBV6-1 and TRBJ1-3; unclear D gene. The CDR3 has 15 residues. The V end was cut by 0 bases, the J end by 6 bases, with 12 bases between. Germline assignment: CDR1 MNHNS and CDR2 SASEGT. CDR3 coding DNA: TGTGCCAGCAGTGAAGCTCCAGGCCTTCTAAACACCATATATTTT. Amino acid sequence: CASSEAPGLLNTIYF.

The CDR3 loop reads CASSLLREGADTQYF. CDR3 nucleotides: TGTGCCAGCAGCTTACTCCGGGAGGGGGCAGATACGCAGTATTTT. The gene calls are TRBV7-3 and TRBJ2-3; 8 positions agree with TRBD2. The V gene's germline CDR1 is SGHTA and CDR2 FQGTGA. The CDR3 is 15 amino acids. J lost 4 bases, V lost 2 bases, and 5 bases had no gene match.

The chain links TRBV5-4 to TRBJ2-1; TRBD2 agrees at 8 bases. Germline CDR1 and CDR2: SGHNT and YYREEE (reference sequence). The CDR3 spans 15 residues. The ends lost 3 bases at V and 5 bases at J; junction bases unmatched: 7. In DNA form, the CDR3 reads TGTGCCAGCAGCTCCGCGGGGGGAGGCCACAATGAGCAGTTCTTC. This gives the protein CASSSAGGGHNEQFF. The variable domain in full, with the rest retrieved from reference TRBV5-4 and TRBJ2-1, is ETGVTQSPTHLIKTRGQQVTLRCSSQSGHNTVSWYQQALGQGPQFIFQYYREEENGRGNFPPRFSGLQFPNYSSELNVNALELDDSALYLCASSSAGGGHNEQFFGPGTRLTVL.